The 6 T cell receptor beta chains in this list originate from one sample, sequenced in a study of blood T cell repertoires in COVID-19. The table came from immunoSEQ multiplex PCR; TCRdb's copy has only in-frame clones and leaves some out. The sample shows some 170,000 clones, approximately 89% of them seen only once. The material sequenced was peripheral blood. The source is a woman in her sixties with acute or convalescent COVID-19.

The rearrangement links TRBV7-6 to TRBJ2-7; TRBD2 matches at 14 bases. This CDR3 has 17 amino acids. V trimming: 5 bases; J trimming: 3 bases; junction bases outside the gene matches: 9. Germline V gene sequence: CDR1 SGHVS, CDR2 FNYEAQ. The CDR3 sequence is CASSRRLAGGVDYEQYV. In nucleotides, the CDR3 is TGTGCCAGCAGCCGCCGACTAGCGGGAGGGGTCGACTACGAGCAGTACGTC.

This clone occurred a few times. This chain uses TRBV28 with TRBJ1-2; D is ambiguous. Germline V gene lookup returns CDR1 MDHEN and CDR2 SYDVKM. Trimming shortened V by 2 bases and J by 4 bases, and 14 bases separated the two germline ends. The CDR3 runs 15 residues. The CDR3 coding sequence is TGTGCCAGCAGTTTAGCCCACGGACTGATCTATGGCTACACCTTC. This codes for CASSLAHGLIYGYTF.

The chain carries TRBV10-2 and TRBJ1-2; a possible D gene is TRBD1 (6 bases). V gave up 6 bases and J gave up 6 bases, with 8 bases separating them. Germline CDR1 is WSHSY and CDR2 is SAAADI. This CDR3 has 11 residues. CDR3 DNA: TGCGCCAGCAGCACAGGGAATGGCTACACCTTC. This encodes CASSTGNGYTF.

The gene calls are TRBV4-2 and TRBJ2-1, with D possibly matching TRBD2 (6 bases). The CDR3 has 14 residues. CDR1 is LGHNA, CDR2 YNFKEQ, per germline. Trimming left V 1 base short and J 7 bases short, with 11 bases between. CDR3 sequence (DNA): TGTGCCAGCAGCCAAGGGGCTGGAGGGAATGAGCAGTTCTTC. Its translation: CASSQGAGGNEQFF.

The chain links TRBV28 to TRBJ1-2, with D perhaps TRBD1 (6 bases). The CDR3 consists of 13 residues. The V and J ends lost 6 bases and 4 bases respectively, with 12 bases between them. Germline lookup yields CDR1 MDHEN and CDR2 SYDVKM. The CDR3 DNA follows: TGTGCCAGCAGCCCAGGGGCCTTCTATGGCTACACCTTC. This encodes CASSPGAFYGYTF.

CDR3 amino acids: CAISSSNTGELFF. DNA of the CDR3: TGTGCCATCAGCTCGTCGAACACCGGGGAGCTGTTTTTT. This rearrangement joins TRBV10-3 to TRBJ2-2; D gene unclear. Germline CDR1 is ENHRY and CDR2 is SYGVKD. The V end was cut by 6 bases, the J end by 0 bases, with 5 bases between. CDR3 length: 13 amino acids.